This TCR beta chain was captured in a study of T cells in Graves' hyperthyroidism and ophthalmopathy. At the level of the study: Peripheral blood was obtained at initial diagnosis, preceding any treatment. Study outcomes and limitations: The model anticipated ophthalmopathy a median around six months pre-onset.

This clonotype was counted between two and nine times. The antigen remains unidentified. Patients with uncontrolled infections, other autoimmune diseases, pregnancy or lactation were excluded. 8.5 to 10 ml of fresh peripheral blood supplied the PBMCs. V gave up 3 bases and J gave up 4 bases; unmatched junction bases: 1. CDR3 length equals 12 residues. Per germline, CDR1 DFQATT and CDR2 SNEGSKA (reference sequence). RNA transcripts provided the source from which TCR beta CDR3 regions were amplified. The HTBI set primed first-round TCR CDR3 RT-PCR. TCRdb used MiXCR to reprocess the multiplex PCR reads, holding one entry per CDR3 protein. The sample yields about 480,000 distinct CDR3 sequences, about 15% seen once.

This sequence joins TRBV20-1 and TRBJ2-3, with 7 bases that match TRBD2. Specimen: blood. This receptor was obtained from a woman aged 18-35 years with Graves' hyperthyroidism. In DNA form, the CDR3 reads TGCAGTGCTAGTGCGGGGGCAGATACGCAGTATTTT. Translated: CSASAGADTQYF.